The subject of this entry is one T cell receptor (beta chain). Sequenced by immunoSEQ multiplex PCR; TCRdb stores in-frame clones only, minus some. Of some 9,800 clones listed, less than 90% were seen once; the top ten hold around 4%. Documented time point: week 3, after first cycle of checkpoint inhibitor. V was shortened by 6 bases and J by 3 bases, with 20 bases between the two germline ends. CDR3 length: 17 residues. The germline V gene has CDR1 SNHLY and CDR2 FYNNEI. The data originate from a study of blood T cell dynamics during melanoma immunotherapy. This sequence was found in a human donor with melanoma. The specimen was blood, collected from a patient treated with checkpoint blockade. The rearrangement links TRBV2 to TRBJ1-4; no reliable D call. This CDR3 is CASRSDYREVSNEKLFF. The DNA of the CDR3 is TGTGCCAGCAGGAGCGACTACAGAGAAGTCTCTAATGAAAAACTGTTTTTT.